What follows are 22 T cell receptor beta chains derived from one specimen sequenced in a study of blood T cell repertoires in COVID-19. TCRdb's copy holds only in-frame clones and misses some; the assay was immunoSEQ multiplex PCR. The table shows a few hundred thousand clones, with over 85% occurring only once. The sequenced material came from PBMCs or T cells enriched from blood (not recorded which). The source is an older woman who had recovered from COVID-19.

The genes are TRBV13 and TRBJ2-3; possibly TRBD2 for D (5 bases). The V and J ends lost 3 bases and 6 bases respectively, with 13 bases between them. CDR3 length: 14 amino acids. CDR1 is PRHDT and CDR2 is FYEKMQ in the germline V gene (reference sequence). DNA for the CDR3: TGTGCCAGCAGCTTTCGACTAAATACCGATACGCAGTATTTT. This gives the protein CASSFRLNTDTQYF. Combining the CDR3 with reference TRBV13 and TRBJ2-3 gives the whole variable domain AAGVIQSPRHLIKEKRETATLKCYPIPRHDTVYWYQQGPGQDPQFLISFYEKMQSDKGSIPDRFSAQQFSDYHSELNMSSLELGDSALYFCASSFRLNTDTQYFGPGTRLTVL.

This clone has only a few counts. The chain uses TRBV9 and TRBJ2-2; 10 nucleotides match TRBD1. Per germline, CDR1 SGDLS and CDR2 YYNGEE. V was pared by 7 bases and J by 7 bases, with 16 bases of the junction left unmatched. This CDR3 is built from 17 residues. The CDR3 DNA reads as TGTGCCAGCGGCGAGAACCCTTCCGGGACAGGGGTCGGGGAGCTGTTTTTT. Its translation is CASGENPSGTGVGELFF. Based on the CDR3 plus reference TRBV9 and TRBJ2-2, the full variable domain is DSGVTQTPKHLITATGQRVTLRCSPRSGDLSVYWYQQSLDQGLQFLIQYYNGEERAKGNILERFSAQQFPDLHSELNLSSLELGDSALYFCASGENPSGTGVGELFFGEGSRLTVL.

This chain joins TRBV2 and TRBJ2-1, with D perhaps matching TRBD1 (6 bases). Trimming removed 6 bases at V and 6 bases at J, with 12 bases between. Germline CDR1 is SNHLY and CDR2 is FYNNEI. The CDR3 runs 13 residues. This CDR3 is CASRAGDGNEQFF. Here the CDR3 DNA reads TGTGCCAGCAGGGCAGGGGACGGCAATGAGCAGTTCTTC.

This clone was counted once. The chain uses TRBV7-3 and TRBJ2-5; 8 nucleotides match TRBD2. The CDR3 is 16 residues long. J lost 1 base, V lost 2 bases, and 6 bases had no gene match. Germline V lookup: CDR1 SGHTA, CDR2 FQGTGA. CDR3 residues: CASSLYPGGLQETQYF. The CDR3 bases are TGTGCCAGCAGCTTATATCCGGGGGGGCTCCAAGAGACCCAGTACTTC.

This rearrangement joins TRBV4-1 to TRBJ2-1; D remains ambiguous. Germline V gene lookup returns CDR1 MGHRA and CDR2 YSYEKL. Trimming left V 0 bases short and J 0 bases short, with 9 bases between. The CDR3 contains 16 residues. The CDR3 DNA follows: TGCGCCAGCAGCCAAGAACTTCCGAGCTCCTACAATGAGCAGTTCTTC. Translating it yields CASSQELPSSYNEQFF.

V usage is TRBV29-1 and J usage is TRBJ2-1; 10 positions agree with TRBD1. V was pared by 7 bases and J by 7 bases, with 7 bases of the junction left unmatched. The CDR3 contains 13 residues. From germline, CDR1 is SQVTM and CDR2 ANQGSEA. The CDR3 sequence: CSARQGAGNEQFF. The CDR3 DNA reads as TGCAGCGCTAGACAGGGGGCCGGGAATGAGCAGTTCTTC.

The chain carries TRBV9 and TRBJ1-2; no reliable D call. Germline CDR1 and CDR2: SGDLS and YYNGEE. V shed 2 bases and J shed 5 bases, with 13 bases lying between them. The CDR3 has 14 residues. CDR3 bases: TGTGCCAGCAGCGTCCGTACGGAGCATTATGGCTACACCTTC. Translation: CASSVRTEHYGYTF.

The chain couples TRBV19 to TRBJ2-1; D ambiguous. Trimming took 5 bases from V and 4 from J, leaving 9 bases between them. This CDR3 has 13 amino acids. Germline loops: CDR1 LNHDA, CDR2 SQIVND (reference sequence). DNA for the CDR3: TGTGCCAGTAGTGTTCCCTCGTACAATGAGCAGTTCTTC. It is translated as CASSVPSYNEQFF.

This sequence joins TRBV28 and TRBJ1-1, with TRBD1 identical over 10 bases. The CDR3 length is 14 residues. Unmatched junction bases numbered 6, after V lost 8 bases and J lost 3 bases. Looked up from germline, CDR1 is MDHEN and CDR2 is SYDVKM. The CDR3 region has the DNA TGTGCCAGCTGGGGACAGGGGACAGACACTGAAGCTTTCTTT. Its translation is CASWGQGTDTEAFF.

The V gene is TRBV19, the J gene TRBJ2-3; D uncertain. V was clipped by 7 bases and J by 8 bases, with 16 bases between them. The CDR3 has 13 residues. Per germline, CDR1 LNHDA and CDR2 SQIVND (reference sequence). The CDR3 DNA sequence: TGTGCCAGTACCCCTGGGTGGGCCGCTACGCAGTATTTT. This gives the protein CASTPGWAATQYF.

This chain connects TRBV28 to TRBJ2-7; 10 nucleotides align to TRBD1. The germline gives CDR1 MDHEN, CDR2 SYDVKM. Trimming removed 6 bases from V and 4 bases from J; junction bases left unmatched: 6. The CDR3 totals 14 residues. CDR3 loop: CASRLPGQGYEQYF. CDR3 nucleotides: TGTGCCAGCAGGCTCCCGGGACAGGGGTACGAGCAGTACTTC.

A word on this clone: The same CDR3 also results from other DNA sequences found in this sample. The chain joins TRBV9 to TRBJ2-5; a possible D gene is TRBD2 (5 bases). Germline V gene data show CDR1 as SGDLS and CDR2 as YYNGEE. Trimming pared 2 bases from V and 2 bases from J, leaving 10 bases between. The CDR3 is 14 residues long. This chain's CDR3 is CASSVAGLQETQYF. CDR3 DNA sequence: TGTGCCAGCAGCGTCGCGGGTTTACAAGAGACCCAGTACTTC.

V gene TRBV9 combines with J gene TRBJ2-2; no clear D. Germline V CDR1 and CDR2: SGDLS, YYNGEE. V lost 2 bases, J lost 4 bases, and 9 bases lay in between. This CDR3 is built from 14 residues. CDR3 amino acids: CASSVTPSTGELFF. CDR3 in DNA: TGTGCCAGCAGCGTTACCCCCAGCACCGGGGAGCTGTTTTTT.

The chain joins TRBV5-1 to TRBJ1-6, with 9 bases matching TRBD1. Germline V CDR1 and CDR2: SGHRS, YFSETQ. V dropped 5 bases and J dropped 6; count of bases not matched to a gene: 0. The CDR3 covers 13 residues. The CDR3 nucleotides read TGCGCCAGCAGGGGACAGGGTAATTCACCCCTCCACTTT. This codes for CASRGQGNSPLHF.

CDR3 sequence: CASSVWGGDTEAFF. The CDR3 DNA follows: TGTGCCAGCAGCGTATGGGGAGGGGACACTGAAGCTTTCTTT. The chain uses TRBV9 and TRBJ1-1, with a weak D call TRBD1 (5 bases). The germline gives CDR1 SGDLS, CDR2 YYNGEE. Trimming stripped 1 base from V and 3 bases from J, with 10 bases between. The CDR3 loop spans 14 amino acids.

V and J are TRBV2 and TRBJ2-7, with D maybe TRBD2 (5 bases). Trimming stripped 4 bases from V and 7 bases from J, with 11 bases between. The CDR3 has 12 amino acids. The V gene's germline CDR1 is SNHLY and CDR2 FYNNEI. CDR3 DNA: TGTGCCAGCAGTGCTAGATCGGGAGAGCAGTACTTC. Translating gives CASSARSGEQYF. The full variable domain, its missing parts supplied by reference TRBV2 and TRBJ2-7, is EPEVTQTPSHQVTQMGQEVILRCVPISNHLYFYWYRQILGQKVEFLVSFYNNEISEKSEIFDDQFSVERPDGSNFTLKIRSTKLEDSAMYFCASSARSGEQYFGPGTRLTVT.

The gene calls are TRBV2 and TRBJ1-1; 7 bases match TRBD1. J gave up 0 bases and V 7 bases, and 5 bases lay outside the gene matches. Germline CDR1 is SNHLY and CDR2 is FYNNEI. The CDR3 has 14 residues. CDR3 protein: CASNNRGMNTEAFF. The CDR3 coding sequence is TGTGCCAGCAACAACAGGGGAATGAACACTGAAGCTTTCTTT.

The chain has TRBV11-3 and TRBJ1-1, with TRBD1 matching 7 bases. CDR1 is SGHNT, CDR2 YENEEA, per germline. This CDR3 region has 17 residues. The V segment lost 2 bases and the J segment 5 bases; nucleotides outside the gene matches: 14. CDR3 bases: TGTGCCAGCAGCTTACCCCCTACTACAGGGGAGAGGACTGAAGCTTTCTTT. Translated, it gives CASSLPPTTGERTEAFF.

The V call is TRBV30, the J call TRBJ2-7; TRBD2 matches 8 bases. The CDR3 consists of 13 residues. Germline-derived CDR1 and CDR2 are GTSNPN and SVGIG (reference sequence). J lost 6 bases, V lost 4 bases, and 8 bases had no gene match. The CDR3 bases are TGTGCCTGGAATCCAGGACTAGCAATCGAGCAGTACTTC. Amino acid sequence: CAWNPGLAIEQYF.

The V and J genes are TRBV28 and TRBJ2-3, with unresolved D. This CDR3 has 16 residues. Germline values: CDR1 MDHEN, CDR2 SYDVKM. V was clipped by 5 bases and J by 4 bases, with 19 bases between them. This CDR3 reads CASSLKVTNRADTQYF. In nucleotides, the CDR3 is TGTGCCAGCAGTCTAAAGGTGACAAATCGAGCAGATACGCAGTATTTT. Drawing the rest from reference TRBV28 and TRBJ2-3, the complete variable domain is DVKVTQSSRYLVKRTGEKVFLECVQDMDHENMFWYRQDPGLGLRLIYFSYDVKMKEKGDIPEGYSVSREKKERFSLILESASTNQTSMYLCASSLKVTNRADTQYFGPGTRLTVL.

The chain has TRBV12-3 or TRBV12-4 and TRBJ2-1, with D maybe TRBD2 (6 bases). Trimming pared 2 bases from V and 10 bases from J, leaving 12 bases between. This CDR3 contains 13 residues. This chain's CDR3 is CASSLRRVGEQFF. In DNA, the CDR3 is TGTGCCAGCAGTTTACGGAGGGTGGGAGAGCAGTTCTTC.

This clone came up once. The chain joins TRBV30 to TRBJ2-5, with TRBD2 matching over 8 bases. CDR1 GTSNPN and CDR2 SVGIG come from the germline V gene (reference sequence). Trimming at V came to 5 bases and at J to 5 bases, leaving 7 bases not matched to a gene. The CDR3 length is 13 residues. The CDR3 DNA reads TGTGCCTGGGAGCTCAGACTAGCGGAGACCCAGTACTTC. This sequence encodes CAWELRLAETQYF.